This T cell receptor beta chain was identified during a study of T-cell memory formation after mild COVID-19 (TCRdb year 2021). Looking at the study overall: Most TCR sequence clusters were specific to one of the two donors. In two donors, T-cell clones that expanded and contracted after mild COVID-19 were followed by sequencing TCRalpha and TCRbeta repertoires longitudinally. The cohort was made up of two young adult volunteers, one female and one male, who were previously healthy.

Overall results and qualifications from the work: Only a couple of mild cases were covered in the study, and larger cohorts including severe cases with pre-infection samples were considered necessary. Clones that contracted from day 15 to 85 showed balanced CD4/CD8 phenotypes, whereas a second wave of clones that expanded from day 15 to 37 leaned towards CD4+. Contracting CD4+ clones were located mainly in the CM and EM memory subsets, whereas CD8+ clones were found to be enriched in EMRA. SARS-CoV-2 specificity was not confirmed for the second-wave clones peaking on day 37. Some responding clones were detected in pre-infection memory, which suggested that pre-existing cross-reactive memory T cells had joined the SARS-CoV-2 response.

Reads for this sample came from an Illumina NovaSeq 6000. cDNA libraries for TCRalpha and TCRbeta were prepared by 5'RACE using constant-segment primers, with sample barcodes and unique molecular identifiers added. RNA was extracted from every sample with Trizol reagent. The libraries were amplified in two PCR steps, and the second step added a second sample barcode and Illumina TruSeq adapters. Sequencing of libraries was performed on an Illumina NovaSeq with 2 x 150 bp paired-end reads. As for the authors' bioinformatics: Demultiplexing of reads and collapsing into UMI-guided consensus sequences were performed with migec v1.2.7. Using mixcr v2.1.11, UMI consensuses were aligned to TRA and TRB V and J templates and then assembled into clonotypes. A clonotype was counted as expanded or contracted only if both edgeR and NoisET called the change significant, with noise models trained on biological replicates. For edgeR calls, a false discovery rate-adjusted p below 0.01 and a log2 fold-change threshold of 1 were applied. As an exploratory analysis of dynamics, PCA with hierarchical clustering was applied to max-normalized trajectories of the 1000 most abundant clonotypes. Separately sequenced CD4+ and CD8+ repertoires were used to assign the CD4 or CD8 phenotype of responding clones. TCRdb trimmed the raw reads at Q25, called clones with MiXCR and kept productive beta chains. Rows are unified per CDR3 protein, each entry keeping the most common DNA and genes. TCRdb, rather than the study authors, made the V and J calls. Within this sample are around 310,000 distinct CDR3 sequences, with over 11% of them counted one time only. Around a fifth of the sample rests with the top ten.

PBMCs were isolated by Ficoll-Paque density gradient centrifugation. This clonotype showed up many times. No cognate antigen has been identified for it. No base quality information exists; no much larger clone differs at one position. Sequencing was carried out using PBMCs or a T cell subset sorted from them (not recorded which). The source of this sequence is a man in his late teens or twenties who had mild COVID-19 (a few samples of this study predate the infection). The sample titles of this study are shuffled in the database, so cell type and time point are left out; the donor was told from shared clones.

The CDR3 protein sequence reads: CASSSSGLTDTQYF. The base sequence is TGTGCCAGCAGCTCCTCAGGACTCACAGATACGCAGTATTTT. This chain joins TRBV7-3 to TRBJ2-3, and the D gene may be TRBD2, 5 bases matching. Per the germline V gene, SGHTA is the CDR1 and FQGTGA is the CDR2. The V and J ends are trimmed by 4 bases and 2 bases, leaving 10 bases between them. Including cysteine and phenylalanine, the CDR3 has 14 amino acids. This entry keeps only the CDR3 DNA: 42 bases, framed from base 1.